The sequence of this T cell receptor (beta chain) was determined in a study of blood T cell repertoires in COVID-19. Study summary: Sites in the United States, Italy and Spain provided acute and convalescent COVID-19 samples.

In the study's own analysis: Estimates of nucleated cell counts were drawn from the amplification of reference gene primers. Data came from immunoSEQ multiplex PCR; TCRdb stores just in-frame clones and leaves some out. V and J calls and clone size follow that table, whereas D and trimming were derived from the DNA. The data show 250,000 to 300,000 clones, with approximately 92% seen just once and 1% to 1.3% held by the top ten. Per germline, CDR1 MDHEN and CDR2 SYDVKM. The J segment lost 2 bases and the V segment lost 10 bases, leaving 8 bases of the junction unmatched. The CDR3 spans 14 residues. The chain links TRBV28 to TRBJ2-5, with 9 bases that match TRBD1. The clonotype originates from a woman aged 25 to 39 who had recovered from COVID-19. The sequenced material came from PBMCs or T cells enriched from blood (not recorded which). The CDR3 DNA is TGTGCCACCCGACAGGGGGAAAGGCAAGAGACCCAGTACTTC. Its translation: CATRQGERQETQYF.